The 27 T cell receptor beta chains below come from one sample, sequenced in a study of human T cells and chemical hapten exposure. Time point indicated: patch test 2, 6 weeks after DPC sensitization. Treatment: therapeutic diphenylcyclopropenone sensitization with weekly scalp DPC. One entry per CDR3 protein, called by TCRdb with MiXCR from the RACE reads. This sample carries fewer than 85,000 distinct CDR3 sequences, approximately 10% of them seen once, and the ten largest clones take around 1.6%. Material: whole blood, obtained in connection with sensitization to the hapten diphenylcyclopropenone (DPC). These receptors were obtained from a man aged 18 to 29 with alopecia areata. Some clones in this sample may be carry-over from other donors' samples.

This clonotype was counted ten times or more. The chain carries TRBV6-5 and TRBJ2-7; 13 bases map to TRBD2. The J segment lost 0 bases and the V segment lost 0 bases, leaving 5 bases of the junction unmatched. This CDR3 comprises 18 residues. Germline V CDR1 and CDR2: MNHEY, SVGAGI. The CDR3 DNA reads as TGTGCCAGCAGTTACTCGAAAGGACTAGCGGGAGACTCCTACGAGCAGTACTTC. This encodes CASSYSKGLAGDSYEQYF.

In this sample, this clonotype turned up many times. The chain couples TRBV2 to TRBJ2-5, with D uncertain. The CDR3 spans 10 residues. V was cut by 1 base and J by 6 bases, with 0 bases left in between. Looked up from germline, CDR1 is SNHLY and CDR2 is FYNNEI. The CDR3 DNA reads TGTGCCAGCAGTGAAGAGACCCAGTACTTC. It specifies CASSEETQYF.

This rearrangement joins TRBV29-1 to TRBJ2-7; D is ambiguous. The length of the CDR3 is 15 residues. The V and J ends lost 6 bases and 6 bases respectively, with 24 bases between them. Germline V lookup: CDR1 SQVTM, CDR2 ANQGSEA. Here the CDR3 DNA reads TGCAGCGTCGAGCCACTGTCCGGTCCGGGCAGCGAGCAGTACTTC. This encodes CSVEPLSGPGSEQYF.

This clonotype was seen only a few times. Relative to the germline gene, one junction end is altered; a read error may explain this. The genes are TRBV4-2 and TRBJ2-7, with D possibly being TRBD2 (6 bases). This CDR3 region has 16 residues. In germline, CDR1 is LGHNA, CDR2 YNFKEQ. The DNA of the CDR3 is TGTGCCGGCAGCCAGGACTATCCGGGAAACTCCTACGAGCAGTACTTC. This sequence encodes CAGSQDYPGNSYEQYF.

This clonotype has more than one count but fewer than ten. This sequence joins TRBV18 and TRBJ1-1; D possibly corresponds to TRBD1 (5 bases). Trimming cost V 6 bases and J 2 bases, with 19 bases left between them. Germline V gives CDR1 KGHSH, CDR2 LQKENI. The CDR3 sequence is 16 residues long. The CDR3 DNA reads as TGTGCCAGCTCTCTGCGGGGCGGATTCCCCAACACTGAAGCTTTCTTT. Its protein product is CASSLRGGFPNTEAFF.

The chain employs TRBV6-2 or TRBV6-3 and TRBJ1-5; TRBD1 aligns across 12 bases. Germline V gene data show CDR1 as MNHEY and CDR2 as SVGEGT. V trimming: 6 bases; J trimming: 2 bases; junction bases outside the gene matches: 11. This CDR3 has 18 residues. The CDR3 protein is CASSRPGQGARGNQPQHF. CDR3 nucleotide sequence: TGTGCCAGCAGCCGTCCGGGACAGGGGGCGCGGGGCAATCAGCCCCAGCATTTT.

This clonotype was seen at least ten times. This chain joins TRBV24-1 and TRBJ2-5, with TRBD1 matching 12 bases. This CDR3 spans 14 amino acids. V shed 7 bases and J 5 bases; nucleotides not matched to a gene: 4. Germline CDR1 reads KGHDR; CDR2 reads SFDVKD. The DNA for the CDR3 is TGTGCCACCAGCGGGACAGGGGGCAGGGAGACCCAGTACTTC. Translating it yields CATSGTGGRETQYF.

CDR3 DNA: TGTGCCAGCAGCTCTACGAGGCAGGGTCCCCAGCATTTT. Translated: CASSSTRQGPQHF. The rearrangement uses TRBV11-2 and TRBJ1-5, with TRBD1 as a possible D gene (5 bases). V was cut by 4 bases and J by 10 bases, with 14 bases left in between. In germline, CDR1 is SGHAT, CDR2 FQNNGV. The CDR3 is made up of 13 amino acids.

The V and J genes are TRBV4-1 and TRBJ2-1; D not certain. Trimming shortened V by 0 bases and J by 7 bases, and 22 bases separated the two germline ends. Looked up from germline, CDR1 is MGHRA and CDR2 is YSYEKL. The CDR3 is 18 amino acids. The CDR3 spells CASSQDLTPWNKVNEQFF. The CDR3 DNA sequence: TGCGCCAGCAGCCAAGATCTCACCCCGTGGAACAAAGTGAATGAGCAGTTCTTC.

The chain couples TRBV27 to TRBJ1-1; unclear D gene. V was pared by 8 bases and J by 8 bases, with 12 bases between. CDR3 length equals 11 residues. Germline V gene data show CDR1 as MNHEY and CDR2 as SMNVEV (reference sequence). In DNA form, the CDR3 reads TGTGCCAGCCTCATATCTGGCGAAGCTTTCTTT. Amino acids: CASLISGEAFF.

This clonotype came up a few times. CDR3 residues: CASRTGTESYGYTF. CDR3 DNA sequence: TGTGCCAGCAGAACCGGGACAGAGTCTTATGGCTACACCTTC. The rearrangement links TRBV28 to TRBJ1-2, with 7 bases identical to TRBD1. The trim removed 6 bases at V and 5 bases at J, leaving 9 bases unmatched. This CDR3 is built from 14 residues. Germline V gene sequence: CDR1 MDHEN, CDR2 SYDVKM.

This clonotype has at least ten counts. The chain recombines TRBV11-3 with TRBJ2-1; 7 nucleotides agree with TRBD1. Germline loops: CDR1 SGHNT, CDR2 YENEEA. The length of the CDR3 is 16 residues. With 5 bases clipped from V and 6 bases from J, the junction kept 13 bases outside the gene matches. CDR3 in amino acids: CASSQYRQGWGNEQFF. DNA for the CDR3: TGTGCCAGCAGCCAATATAGACAGGGCTGGGGCAATGAGCAGTTCTTC.

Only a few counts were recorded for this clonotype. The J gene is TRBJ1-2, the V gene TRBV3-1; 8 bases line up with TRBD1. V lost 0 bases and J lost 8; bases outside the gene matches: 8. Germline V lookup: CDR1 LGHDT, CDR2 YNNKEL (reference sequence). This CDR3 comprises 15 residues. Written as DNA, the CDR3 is TGTGCCAGCAGCCAAGAGAGACAGGGGAGTAACGGCTACACCTTC. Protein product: CASSQERQGSNGYTF. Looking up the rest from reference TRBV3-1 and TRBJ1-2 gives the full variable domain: DTAVSQTPKYLVTQMGNDKSIKCEQNLGHDTMYWYKQDSKKFLKIMFSYNNKELIINETVPNRFSPKSPDKAHLNLHINSLELGDSAVYFCASSQERQGSNGYTFGSGTRLTVV.

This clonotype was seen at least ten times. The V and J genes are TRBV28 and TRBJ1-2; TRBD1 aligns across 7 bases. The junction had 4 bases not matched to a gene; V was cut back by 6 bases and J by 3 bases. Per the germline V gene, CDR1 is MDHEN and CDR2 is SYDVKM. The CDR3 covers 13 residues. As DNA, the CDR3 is TGTGCCAGCAGAACAGGGGTCGACTATGGCTACACCTTC. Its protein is CASRTGVDYGYTF.

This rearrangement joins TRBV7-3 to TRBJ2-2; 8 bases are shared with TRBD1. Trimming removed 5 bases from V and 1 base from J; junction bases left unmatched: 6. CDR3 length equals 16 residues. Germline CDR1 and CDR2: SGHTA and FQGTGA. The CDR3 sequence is CASSAAGTGNTGELFF. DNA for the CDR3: TGTGCCAGCAGCGCTGCCGGGACAGGGAACACCGGGGAGCTGTTTTTT.

The CDR3: CRRTGVGTDTQYF. In nucleotides, the CDR3 is TGCAGGAGAACAGGGGTTGGCACAGATACGCAGTATTTT. This chain joins TRBV29-1 and TRBJ2-3, with TRBD1 identical over 7 bases. This CDR3 comprises 13 residues. Germline loops: CDR1 SQVTM, CDR2 ANQGSEA.

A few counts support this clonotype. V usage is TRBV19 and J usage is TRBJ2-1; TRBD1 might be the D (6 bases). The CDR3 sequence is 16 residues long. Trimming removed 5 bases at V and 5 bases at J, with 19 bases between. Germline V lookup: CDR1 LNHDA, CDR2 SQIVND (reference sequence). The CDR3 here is CASSLTRGTPHNEQFF. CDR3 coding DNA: TGTGCCAGTAGTCTGACACGAGGGACACCTCACAATGAGCAGTTCTTC.

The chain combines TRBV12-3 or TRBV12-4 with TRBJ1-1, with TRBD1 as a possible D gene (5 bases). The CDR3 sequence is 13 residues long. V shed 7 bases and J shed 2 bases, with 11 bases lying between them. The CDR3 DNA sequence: TGTGCCAGCACTGGGGACTCCAACACTGAAGCTTTCTTT. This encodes CASTGDSNTEAFF.

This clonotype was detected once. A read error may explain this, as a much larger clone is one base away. The CDR3, as DNA: TGCAGCGTTGCTGGCAGGCCTGGGGAGAAGTACTTC. Translation: CSVAGRPGEKYF. The chain joins TRBV29-1 to TRBJ2-7; weak D call: TRBD2 (5 bases). Germline V CDR1 and CDR2: SQVTM, ANQGSEA. This CDR3 has 12 residues. V was pared by 4 bases and J by 11 bases, with 18 bases between.

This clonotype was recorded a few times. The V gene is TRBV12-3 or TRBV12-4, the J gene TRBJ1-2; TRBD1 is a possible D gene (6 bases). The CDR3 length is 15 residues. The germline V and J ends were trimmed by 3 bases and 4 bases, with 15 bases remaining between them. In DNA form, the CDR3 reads TGTGCCAGCAGTTTGGAAGGGGGATCTGGCTATGGCTACACCTTC. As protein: CASSLEGGSGYGYTF.

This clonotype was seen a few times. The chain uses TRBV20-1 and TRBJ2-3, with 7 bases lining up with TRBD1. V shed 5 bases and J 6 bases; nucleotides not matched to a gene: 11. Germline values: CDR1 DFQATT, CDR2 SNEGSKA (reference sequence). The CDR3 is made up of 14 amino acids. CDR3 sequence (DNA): TGCAGTGCTCCGAACAGGGGTATCCTGGATACGCAGTATTTT. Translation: CSAPNRGILDTQYF.

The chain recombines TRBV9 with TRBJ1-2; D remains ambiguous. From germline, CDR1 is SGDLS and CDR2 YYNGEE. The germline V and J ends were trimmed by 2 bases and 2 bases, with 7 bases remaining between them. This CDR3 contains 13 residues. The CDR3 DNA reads TGTGCCAGCAGCGTGCGGGCAAACTATGGCTACACCTTC. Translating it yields CASSVRANYGYTF.

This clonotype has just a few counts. CDR3 loop: CSARAGPDYGYTF. CDR3 coding DNA: TGCAGTGCTAGAGCTGGTCCTGACTATGGCTACACCTTC. V usage is TRBV20-1 and J usage is TRBJ1-2; the D is unclear. Germline V gives CDR1 DFQATT, CDR2 SNEGSKA (reference sequence). This CDR3 comprises 13 residues. Trimming shortened V by 1 base and J by 3 bases, and 9 bases separated the two germline ends.

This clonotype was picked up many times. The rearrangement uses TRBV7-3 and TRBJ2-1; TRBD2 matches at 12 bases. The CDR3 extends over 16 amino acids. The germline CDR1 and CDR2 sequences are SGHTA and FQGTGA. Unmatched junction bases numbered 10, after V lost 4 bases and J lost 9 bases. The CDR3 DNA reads TGTGCCAGCAGCTCCGTGACTAGCGGGGGAGTAAGTGAGCAGTTCTTC. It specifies CASSSVTSGGVSEQFF.

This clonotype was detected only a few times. Here the CDR3 DNA reads TGCGCCAGCAGCCAAGTCGTATCGGGTCGCCCCCTCCACTTT. This codes for CASSQVVSGRPLHF. The chain carries TRBV4-3 and TRBJ1-6; D is uncertain. V was trimmed by 1 base and J by 13 bases, leaving 14 bases between them. This CDR3 region has 14 residues. The V gene's germline CDR1 is LGHNA and CDR2 YSLEER.

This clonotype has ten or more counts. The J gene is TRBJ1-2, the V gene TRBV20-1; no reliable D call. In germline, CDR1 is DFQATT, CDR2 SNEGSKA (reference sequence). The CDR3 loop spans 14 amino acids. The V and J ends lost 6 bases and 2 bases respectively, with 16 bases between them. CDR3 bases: TGCAGTGCGGGGAGTAGAGGTCCCAACTATGGCTACACCTTC. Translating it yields CSAGSRGPNYGYTF.

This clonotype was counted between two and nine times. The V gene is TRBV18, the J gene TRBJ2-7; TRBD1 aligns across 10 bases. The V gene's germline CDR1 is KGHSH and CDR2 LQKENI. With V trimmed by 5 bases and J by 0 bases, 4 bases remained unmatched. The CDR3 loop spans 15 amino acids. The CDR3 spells CASSDRGPISYEQYF. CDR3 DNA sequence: TGTGCCAGCTCAGACAGGGGGCCAATCTCCTACGAGCAGTACTTC.